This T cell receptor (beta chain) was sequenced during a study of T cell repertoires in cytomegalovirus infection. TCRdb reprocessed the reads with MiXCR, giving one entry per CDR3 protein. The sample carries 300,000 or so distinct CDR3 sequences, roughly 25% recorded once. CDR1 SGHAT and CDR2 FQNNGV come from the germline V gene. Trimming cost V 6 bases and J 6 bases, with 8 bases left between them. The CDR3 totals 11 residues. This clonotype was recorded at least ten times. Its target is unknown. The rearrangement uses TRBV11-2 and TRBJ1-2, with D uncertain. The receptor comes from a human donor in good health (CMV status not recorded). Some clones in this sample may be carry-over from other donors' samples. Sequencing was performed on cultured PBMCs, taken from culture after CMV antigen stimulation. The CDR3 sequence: CASRGTNGYTF. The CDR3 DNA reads TGTGCCAGCAGAGGAACAAATGGCTACACCTTC.